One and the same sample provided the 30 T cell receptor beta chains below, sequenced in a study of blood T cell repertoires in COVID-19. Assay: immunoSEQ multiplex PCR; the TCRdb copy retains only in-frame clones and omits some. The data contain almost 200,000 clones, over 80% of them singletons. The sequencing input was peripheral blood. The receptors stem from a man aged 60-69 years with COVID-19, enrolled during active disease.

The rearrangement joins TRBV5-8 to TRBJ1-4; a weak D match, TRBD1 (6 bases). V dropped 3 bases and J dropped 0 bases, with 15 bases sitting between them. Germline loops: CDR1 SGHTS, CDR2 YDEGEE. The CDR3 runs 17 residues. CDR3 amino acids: CASSYSGTTPTNEKLFF. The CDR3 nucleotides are TGTGCCAGCAGCTATTCCGGGACAACCCCAACTAATGAAAAACTGTTTTTT.

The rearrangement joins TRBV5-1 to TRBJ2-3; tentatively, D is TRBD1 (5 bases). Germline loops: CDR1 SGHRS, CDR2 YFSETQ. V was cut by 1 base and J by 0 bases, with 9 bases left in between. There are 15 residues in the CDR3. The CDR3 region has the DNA TGCGCCAGCAGCTTGACTGGGGCAAGCACAGATACGCAGTATTTT. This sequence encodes CASSLTGASTDTQYF.

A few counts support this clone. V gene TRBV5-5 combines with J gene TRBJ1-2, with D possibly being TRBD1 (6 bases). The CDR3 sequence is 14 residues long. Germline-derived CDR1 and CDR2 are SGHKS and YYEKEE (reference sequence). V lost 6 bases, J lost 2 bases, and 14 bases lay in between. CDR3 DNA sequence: TGTGCCAGCATCCTTACAGGGTCGAACTATGGCTACACCTTC. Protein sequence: CASILTGSNYGYTF.

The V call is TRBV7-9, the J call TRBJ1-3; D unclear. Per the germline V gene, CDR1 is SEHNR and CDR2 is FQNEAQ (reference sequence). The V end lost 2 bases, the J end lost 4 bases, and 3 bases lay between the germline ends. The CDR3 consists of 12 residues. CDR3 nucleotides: TGTGCCAGCAGCTTACGGGGAAACACCATATATTTT. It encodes CASSLRGNTIYF.

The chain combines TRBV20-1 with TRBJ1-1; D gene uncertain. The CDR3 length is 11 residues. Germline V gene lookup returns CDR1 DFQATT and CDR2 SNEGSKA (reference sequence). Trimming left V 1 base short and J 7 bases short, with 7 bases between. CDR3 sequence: CSARAPVEAFF. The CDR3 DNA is TGCAGTGCTAGAGCCCCGGTTGAAGCTTTCTTT.

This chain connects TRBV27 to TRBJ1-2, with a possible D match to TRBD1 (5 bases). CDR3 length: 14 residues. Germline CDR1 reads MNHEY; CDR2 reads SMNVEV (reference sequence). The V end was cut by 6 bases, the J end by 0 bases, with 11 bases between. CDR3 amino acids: CASSDRIANYGYTF. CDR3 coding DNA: TGTGCCAGCAGCGACAGAATAGCTAACTATGGCTACACCTTC.

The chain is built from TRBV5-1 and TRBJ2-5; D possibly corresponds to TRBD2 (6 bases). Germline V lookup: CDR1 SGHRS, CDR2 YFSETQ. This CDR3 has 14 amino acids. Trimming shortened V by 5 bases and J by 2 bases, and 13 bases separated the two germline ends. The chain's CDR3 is CASRPGTVQETQYF. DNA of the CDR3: TGCGCCAGCAGGCCCGGGACTGTACAAGAGACCCAGTACTTC.

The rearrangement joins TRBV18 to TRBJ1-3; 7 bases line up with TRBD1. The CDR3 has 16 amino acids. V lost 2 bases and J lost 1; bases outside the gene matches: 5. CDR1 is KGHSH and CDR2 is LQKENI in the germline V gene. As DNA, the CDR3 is TGTGCCAGCTCACCAAACACAGGGGAATCTGGAAACACCATATATTTT. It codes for CASSPNTGESGNTIYF.

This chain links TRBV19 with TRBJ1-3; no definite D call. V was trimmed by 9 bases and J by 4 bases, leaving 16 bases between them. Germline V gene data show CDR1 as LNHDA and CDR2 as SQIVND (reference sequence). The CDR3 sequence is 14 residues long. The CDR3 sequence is CASHLRVSGNTIYF. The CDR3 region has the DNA TGTGCCAGCCATCTGAGGGTATCAGGAAACACCATATATTTT.

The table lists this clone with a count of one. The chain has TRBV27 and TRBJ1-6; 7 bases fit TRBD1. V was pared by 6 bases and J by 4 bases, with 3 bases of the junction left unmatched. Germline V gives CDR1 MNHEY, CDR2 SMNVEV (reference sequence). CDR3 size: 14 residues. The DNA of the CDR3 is TGTGCCAGCAGATCAGGGGGATATAATTCACCCCTCCACTTT. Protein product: CASRSGGYNSPLHF.

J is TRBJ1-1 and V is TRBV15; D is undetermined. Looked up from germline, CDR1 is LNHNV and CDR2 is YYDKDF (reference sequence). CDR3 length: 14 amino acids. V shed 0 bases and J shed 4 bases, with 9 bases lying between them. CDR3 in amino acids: CATSRDQVATEAFF. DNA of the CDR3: TGTGCCACCAGCAGAGATCAAGTAGCCACTGAAGCTTTCTTT.

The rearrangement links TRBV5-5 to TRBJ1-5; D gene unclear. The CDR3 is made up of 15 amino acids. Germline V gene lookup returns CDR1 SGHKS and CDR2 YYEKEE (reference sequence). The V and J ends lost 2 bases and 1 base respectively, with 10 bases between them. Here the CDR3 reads CASSLEVSSNQPQHF. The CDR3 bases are TGTGCCAGCAGCTTAGAGGTTTCGAGCAATCAGCCCCAGCATTTT.

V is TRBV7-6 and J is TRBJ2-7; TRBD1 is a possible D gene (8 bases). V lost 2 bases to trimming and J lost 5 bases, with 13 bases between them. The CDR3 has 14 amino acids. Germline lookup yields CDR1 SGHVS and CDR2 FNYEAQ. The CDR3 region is CASSLTGGVHEQYF. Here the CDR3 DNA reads TGTGCCAGCAGCTTAACAGGGGGGGTCCACGAGCAGTACTTC.

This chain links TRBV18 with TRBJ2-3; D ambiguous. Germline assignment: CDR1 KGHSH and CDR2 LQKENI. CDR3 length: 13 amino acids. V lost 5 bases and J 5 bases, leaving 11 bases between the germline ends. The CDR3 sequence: CASSRPPGDTQYF. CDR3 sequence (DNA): TGTGCCAGCTCAAGGCCTCCAGGAGATACGCAGTATTTT.

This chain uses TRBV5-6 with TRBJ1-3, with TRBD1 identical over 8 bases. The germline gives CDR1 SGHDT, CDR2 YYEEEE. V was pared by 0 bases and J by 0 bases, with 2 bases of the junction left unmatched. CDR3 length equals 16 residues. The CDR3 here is CASSLDRGSSGNTIYF. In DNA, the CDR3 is TGTGCCAGCAGCTTGGACAGGGGGTCCTCTGGAAACACCATATATTTT.

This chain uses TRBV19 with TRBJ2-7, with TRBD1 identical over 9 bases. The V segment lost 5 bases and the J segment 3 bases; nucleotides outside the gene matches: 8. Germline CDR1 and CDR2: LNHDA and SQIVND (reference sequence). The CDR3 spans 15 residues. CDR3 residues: CASSSFRDRVYEQYF. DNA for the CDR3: TGTGCCAGTAGTTCTTTCCGGGACAGGGTCTACGAGCAGTACTTC.

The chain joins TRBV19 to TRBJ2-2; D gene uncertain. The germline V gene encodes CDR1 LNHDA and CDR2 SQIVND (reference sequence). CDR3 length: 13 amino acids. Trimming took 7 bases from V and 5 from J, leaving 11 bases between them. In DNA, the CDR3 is TGTGCCAGTACAGTGGGCGATACCGGGGAGCTGTTTTTT. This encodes CASTVGDTGELFF.

CDR3 coding DNA: TGTGCCAGCAGCTGGGGGACAGCTTCTGATTCACCCCTCCACTTT. Protein: CASSWGTASDSPLHF. The genes are TRBV5-4 and TRBJ1-6; 7 nucleotides match TRBD1. The CDR3 contains 15 residues. V lost 3 bases, J lost 8 bases, and 8 bases stayed unmatched. In germline, CDR1 is SGHNT, CDR2 YYREEE (reference sequence).

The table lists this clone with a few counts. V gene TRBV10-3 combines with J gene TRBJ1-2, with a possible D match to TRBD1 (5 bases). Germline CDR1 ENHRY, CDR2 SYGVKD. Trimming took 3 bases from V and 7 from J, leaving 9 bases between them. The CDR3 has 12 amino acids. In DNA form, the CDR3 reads TGTGCCATCAGTGACCAGGGAGGTGGCTACACCTTC. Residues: CAISDQGGGYTF.

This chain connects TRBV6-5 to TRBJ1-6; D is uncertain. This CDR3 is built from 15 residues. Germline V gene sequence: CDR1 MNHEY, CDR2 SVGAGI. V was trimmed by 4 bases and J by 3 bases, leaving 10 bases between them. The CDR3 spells CASSSQTLYNSPLHF. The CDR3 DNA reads TGTGCCAGCAGTTCACAGACACTCTATAATTCACCCCTCCACTTT.

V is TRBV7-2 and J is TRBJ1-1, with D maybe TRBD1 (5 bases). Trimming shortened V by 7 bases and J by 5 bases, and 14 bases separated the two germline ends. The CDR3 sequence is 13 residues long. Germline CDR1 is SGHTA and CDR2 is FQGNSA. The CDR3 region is CASNLAGRTEAFF. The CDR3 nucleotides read TGTGCCAGCAATCTGGCGGGGCGTACTGAAGCTTTCTTT.

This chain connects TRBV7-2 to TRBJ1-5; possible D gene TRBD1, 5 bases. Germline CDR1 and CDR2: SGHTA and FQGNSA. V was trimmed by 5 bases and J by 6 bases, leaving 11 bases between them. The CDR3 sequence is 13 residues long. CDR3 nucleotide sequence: TGTGCCAGCAGCATTAGTAGGGGTCAGCCCCAGCATTTT. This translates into CASSISRGQPQHF.

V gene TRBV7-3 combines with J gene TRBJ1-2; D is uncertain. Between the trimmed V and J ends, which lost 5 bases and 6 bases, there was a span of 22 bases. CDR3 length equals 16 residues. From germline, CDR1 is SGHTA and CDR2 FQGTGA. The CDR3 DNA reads TGTGCCAGCAGCGAAAGCGTATCTGTCCGCGGGAATGGCTACACCTTC. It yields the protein CASSESVSVRGNGYTF.

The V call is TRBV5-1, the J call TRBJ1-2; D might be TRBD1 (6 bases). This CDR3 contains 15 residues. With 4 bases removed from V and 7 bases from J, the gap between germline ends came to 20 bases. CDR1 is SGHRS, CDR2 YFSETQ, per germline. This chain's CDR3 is CASSPRTVRIVGYTF. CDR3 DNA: TGCGCCAGCAGCCCACGGACAGTTAGGATTGTTGGCTACACCTTC.

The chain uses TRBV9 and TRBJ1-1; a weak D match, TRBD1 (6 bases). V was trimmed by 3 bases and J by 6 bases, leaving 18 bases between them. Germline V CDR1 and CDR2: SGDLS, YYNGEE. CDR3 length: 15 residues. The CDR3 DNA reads TGTGCCAGCAGCGCCCGGACAGTTGGTTCTTCTGAAGCTTTCTTT. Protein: CASSARTVGSSEAFF.

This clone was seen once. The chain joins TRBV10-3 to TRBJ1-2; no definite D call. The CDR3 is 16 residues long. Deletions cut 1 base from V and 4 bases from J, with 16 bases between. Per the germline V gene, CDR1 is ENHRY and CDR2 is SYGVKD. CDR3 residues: CAISEFENQTPYGYTF. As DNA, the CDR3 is TGTGCCATCAGTGAGTTTGAGAACCAAACTCCCTATGGCTACACCTTC.

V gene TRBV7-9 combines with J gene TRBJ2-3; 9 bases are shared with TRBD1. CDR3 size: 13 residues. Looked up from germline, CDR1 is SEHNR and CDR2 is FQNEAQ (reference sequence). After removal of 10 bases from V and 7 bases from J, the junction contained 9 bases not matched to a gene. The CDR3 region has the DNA TGTGCCACCACGGGGACAGGGAAGAATACGCAGTATTTT. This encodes CATTGTGKNTQYF.

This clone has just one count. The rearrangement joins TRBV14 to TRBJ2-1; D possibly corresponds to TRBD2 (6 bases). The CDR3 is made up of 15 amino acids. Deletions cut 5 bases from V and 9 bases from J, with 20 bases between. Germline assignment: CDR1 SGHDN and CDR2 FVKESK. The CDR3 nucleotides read TGTGCCAGCAGCAGCCGGGACTCCCTGTACGGTGAGCAGTTCTTC. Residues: CASSSRDSLYGEQFF. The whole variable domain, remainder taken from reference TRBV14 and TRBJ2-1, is EAGVTQFPSHSVIEKGQTVTLRCDPISGHDNLYWYRRVMGKEIKFLLHFVKESKQDESGMPNNRFLAERTGGTYSTLKVQPAELEDSGVYFCASSSRDSLYGEQFFGPGTRLTVL.

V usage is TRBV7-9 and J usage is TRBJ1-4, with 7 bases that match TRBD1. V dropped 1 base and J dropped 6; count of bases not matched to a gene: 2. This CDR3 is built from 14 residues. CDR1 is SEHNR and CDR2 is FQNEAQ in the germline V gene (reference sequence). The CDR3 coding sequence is TGTGCCAGCAGCTTAGGACAGGGCGATGAAAAACTGTTTTTT. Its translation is CASSLGQGDEKLFF.

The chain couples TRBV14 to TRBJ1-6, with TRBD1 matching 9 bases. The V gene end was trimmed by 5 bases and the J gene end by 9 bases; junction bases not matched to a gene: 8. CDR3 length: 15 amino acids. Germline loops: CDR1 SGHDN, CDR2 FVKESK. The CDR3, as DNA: TGTGCCAGCAGCACGGGACAGGGTTTTGTTTCACCCCTCCACTTT. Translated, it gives CASSTGQGFVSPLHF.